This TCR beta chain was obtained from a study of shared clonotypes between healthy human individuals. Study overall: The cohort had two women and a few men, ages 18 to 49.

Profiling relied on immunoSEQ multiplex PCR, and the TCRdb table lists in-frame clones only, not all of them. The table includes some 2,400,000 clones, more than 90% detected once. This clone appeared a single time. The sequenced sample was naive CD4+ T cells sorted from blood. The subset: CD45RA+ positively selected. The receptor comes from a man between 18 and 35 years old in good health.

CDR3 loop: CASSSLRAAYEQYF. In nucleotides, the CDR3 is TGTGCCAGCAGCTCGCTAAGGGCAGCGTACGAGCAGTACTTC. V is TRBV11-2 and J is TRBJ2-7; unclear D gene. CDR3 length equals 14 residues. Germline CDR1 reads SGHAT; CDR2 reads FQNNGV. V shed 4 bases and J shed 4 bases, with 14 bases lying between them.